The subject of this entry is one T cell receptor beta chain. The V gene's germline CDR1 is SGHVS and CDR2 FNYEAQ. The V and J ends lost 2 bases and 6 bases respectively, with 14 bases between them. This CDR3 spans 14 amino acids. Libraries were prepared by immunoSEQ multiplex PCR; TCRdb keeps only in-frame clonotypes and omits some of them. The table lists about 6,000 clones, about 80% of them singletons. The data were obtained in a study of OX40 agonist ivuxolimab in advanced cancers. Study background: With ivuxolimab, an agonistic anti-OX40 (CD134) antibody, patients were treated. Enrollees could have had prior anti-PD-1, anti-PD-L1 or anti-CTLA-4 therapy, which about 40% had received.

The source was CD4+ or CD8+ T cells sorted from blood, collected in a trial of the OX40 agonist ivuxolimab. V gene TRBV7-6 combines with J gene TRBJ2-7; no firm D call. The clonotype originates from an adult with an advanced solid tumor such as melanoma, head and neck, liver or kidney cancer. The CDR3 sequence is CASSLSSGSAEQYF. CDR3 nucleotides: TGTGCCAGCAGCTTATCATCAGGATCTGCCGAGCAGTACTTC.